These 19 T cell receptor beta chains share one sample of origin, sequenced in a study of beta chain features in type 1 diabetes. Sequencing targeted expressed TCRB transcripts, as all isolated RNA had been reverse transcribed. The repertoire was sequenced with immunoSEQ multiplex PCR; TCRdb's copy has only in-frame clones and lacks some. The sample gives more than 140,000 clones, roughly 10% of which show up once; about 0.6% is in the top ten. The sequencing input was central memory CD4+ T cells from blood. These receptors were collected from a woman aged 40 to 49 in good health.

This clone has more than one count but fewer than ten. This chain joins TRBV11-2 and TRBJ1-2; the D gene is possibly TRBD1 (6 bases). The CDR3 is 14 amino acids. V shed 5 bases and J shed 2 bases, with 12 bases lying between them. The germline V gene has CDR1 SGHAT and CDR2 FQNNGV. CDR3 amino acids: CASSTQGRNYGYTF. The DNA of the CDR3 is TGTGCCAGCAGCACGCAGGGGCGGAACTATGGCTACACCTTC.

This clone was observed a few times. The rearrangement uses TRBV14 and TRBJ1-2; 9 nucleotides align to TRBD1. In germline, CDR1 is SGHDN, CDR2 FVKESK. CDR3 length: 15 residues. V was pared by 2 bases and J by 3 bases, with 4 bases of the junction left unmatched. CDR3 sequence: CASSQTTGGDYGYTF. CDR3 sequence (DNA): TGTGCCAGCAGCCAAACGACAGGGGGTGACTATGGCTACACCTTC.

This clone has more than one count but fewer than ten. CDR3 DNA sequence: TGTGCCAGCAGTCCACGGACAGGGGACTATGGCTACACCTTC. Translating it yields CASSPRTGDYGYTF. This chain links TRBV6-5 with TRBJ1-2; the match to TRBD1 covers 9 bases. Germline V lookup: CDR1 MNHEY, CDR2 SVGAGI. Trimming removed 5 bases from V and 3 bases from J; junction bases left unmatched: 4. The CDR3 extends over 14 amino acids.

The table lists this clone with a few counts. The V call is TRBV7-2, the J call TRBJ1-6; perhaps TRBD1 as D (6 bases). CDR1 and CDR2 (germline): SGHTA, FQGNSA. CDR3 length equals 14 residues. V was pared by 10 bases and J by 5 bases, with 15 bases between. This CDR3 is CAIPSGTNNSPLHF. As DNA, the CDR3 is TGTGCCATCCCGAGCGGGACAAATAATTCACCCCTCCACTTT.

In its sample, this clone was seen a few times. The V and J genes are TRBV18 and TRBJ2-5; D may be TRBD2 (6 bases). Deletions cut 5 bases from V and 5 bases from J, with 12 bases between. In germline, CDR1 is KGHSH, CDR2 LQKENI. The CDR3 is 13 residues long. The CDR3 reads CASSTSSAETQYF. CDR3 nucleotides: TGTGCCAGCTCAACTTCTAGCGCGGAGACCCAGTACTTC. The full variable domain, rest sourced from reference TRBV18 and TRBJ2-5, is NAGVMQNPRHLVRRRGQEARLRCSPMKGHSHVYWYRQLPEEGLKFMVYLQKENIIDESGMPKERFSAEFPKEGPSILRIQQVVRGDSAAYFCASSTSSAETQYFGPGTRLLVL.

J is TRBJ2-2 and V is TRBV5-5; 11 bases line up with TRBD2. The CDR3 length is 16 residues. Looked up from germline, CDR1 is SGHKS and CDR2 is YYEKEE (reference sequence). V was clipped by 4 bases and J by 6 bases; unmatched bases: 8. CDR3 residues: CASSLLSGGAAGELFF. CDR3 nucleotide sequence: TGTGCCAGCAGCCTCCTTAGCGGGGGGGCGGCCGGGGAGCTGTTTTTT.

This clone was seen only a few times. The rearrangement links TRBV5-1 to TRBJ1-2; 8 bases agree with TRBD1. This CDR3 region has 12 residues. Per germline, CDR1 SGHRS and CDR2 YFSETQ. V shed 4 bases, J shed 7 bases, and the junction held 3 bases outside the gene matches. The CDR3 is CASSVDRVGYTF. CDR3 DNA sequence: TGCGCCAGCAGCGTGGACAGGGTTGGCTACACCTTC.

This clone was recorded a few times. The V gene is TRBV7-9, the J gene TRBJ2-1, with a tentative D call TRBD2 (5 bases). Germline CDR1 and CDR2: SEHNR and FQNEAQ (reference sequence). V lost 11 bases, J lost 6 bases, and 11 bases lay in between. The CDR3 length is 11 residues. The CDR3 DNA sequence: TGTGCCGGGAGAAGCTCCAATGAGCAGTTCTTC. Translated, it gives CAGRSSNEQFF.

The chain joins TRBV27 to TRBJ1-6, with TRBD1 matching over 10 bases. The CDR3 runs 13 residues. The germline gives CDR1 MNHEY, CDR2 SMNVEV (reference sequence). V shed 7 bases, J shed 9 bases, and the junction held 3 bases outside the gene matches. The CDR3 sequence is CASTWTGGSPLHF. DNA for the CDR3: TGTGCCAGCACCTGGACAGGGGGTTCACCCCTCCACTTT.

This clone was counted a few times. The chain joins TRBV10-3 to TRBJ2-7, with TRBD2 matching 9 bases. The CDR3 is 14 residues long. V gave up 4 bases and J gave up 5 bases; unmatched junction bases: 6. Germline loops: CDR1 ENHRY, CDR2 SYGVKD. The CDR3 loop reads CAISGLSGGNEQYF. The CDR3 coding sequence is TGTGCCATCAGTGGTCTAAGCGGGGGGAACGAGCAGTACTTC.

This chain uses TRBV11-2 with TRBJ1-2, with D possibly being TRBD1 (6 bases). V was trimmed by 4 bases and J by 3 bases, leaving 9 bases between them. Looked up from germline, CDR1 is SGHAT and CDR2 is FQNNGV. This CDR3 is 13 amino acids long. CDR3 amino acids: CASSSRQDYGYTF. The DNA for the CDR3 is TGTGCCAGCAGCTCCCGACAGGACTATGGCTACACCTTC.

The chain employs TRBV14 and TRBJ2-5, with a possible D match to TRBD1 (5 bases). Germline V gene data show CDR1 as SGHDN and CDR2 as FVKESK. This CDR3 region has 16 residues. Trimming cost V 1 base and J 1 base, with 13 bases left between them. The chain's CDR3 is CASSQVGHPFQETQYF. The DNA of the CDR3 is TGTGCCAGCAGCCAAGTGGGGCACCCCTTCCAAGAGACCCAGTACTTC.

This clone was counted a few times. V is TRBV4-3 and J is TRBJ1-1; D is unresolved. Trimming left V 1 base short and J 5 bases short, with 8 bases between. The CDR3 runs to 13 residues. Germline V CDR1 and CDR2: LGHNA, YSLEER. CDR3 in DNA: TGCGCCAGCAGCCAAGTGCGGGAAACTGAAGCTTTCTTT. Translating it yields CASSQVRETEAFF.

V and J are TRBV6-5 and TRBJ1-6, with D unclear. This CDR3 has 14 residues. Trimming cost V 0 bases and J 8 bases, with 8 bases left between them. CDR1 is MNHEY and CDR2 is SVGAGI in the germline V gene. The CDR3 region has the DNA TGTGCCAGCAGTTACTCGTTCGGGGATTCACCCCTCCACTTT. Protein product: CASSYSFGDSPLHF.

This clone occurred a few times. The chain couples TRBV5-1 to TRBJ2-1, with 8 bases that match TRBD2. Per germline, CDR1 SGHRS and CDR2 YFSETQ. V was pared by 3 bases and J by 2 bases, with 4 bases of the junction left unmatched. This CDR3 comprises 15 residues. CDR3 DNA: TGCGCCAGCAGCTCCATAGCGGGGACCTACAATGAGCAGTTCTTC. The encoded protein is CASSSIAGTYNEQFF.

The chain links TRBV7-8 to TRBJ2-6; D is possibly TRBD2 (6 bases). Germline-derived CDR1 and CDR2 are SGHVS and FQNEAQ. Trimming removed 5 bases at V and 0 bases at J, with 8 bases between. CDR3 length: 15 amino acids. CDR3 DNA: TGTGCCAGCAGCATGGGGGGCTCTGGGGCCAACGTCCTGACTTTC. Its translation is CASSMGGSGANVLTF.

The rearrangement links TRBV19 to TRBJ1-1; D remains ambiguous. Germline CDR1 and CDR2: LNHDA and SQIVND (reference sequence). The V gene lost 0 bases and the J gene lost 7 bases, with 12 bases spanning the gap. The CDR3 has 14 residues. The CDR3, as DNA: TGTGCCAGTAGTATAGATCACAGCTCAGTTGAAGCTTTCTTT. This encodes CASSIDHSSVEAFF.

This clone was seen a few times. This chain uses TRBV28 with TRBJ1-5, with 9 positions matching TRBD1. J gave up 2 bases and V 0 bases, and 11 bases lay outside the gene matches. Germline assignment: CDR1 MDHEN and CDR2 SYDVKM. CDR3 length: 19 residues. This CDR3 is CASSLWTGQGGGGNQPQHF. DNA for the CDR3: TGTGCCAGCAGTTTATGGACGGGACAGGGAGGTGGTGGCAATCAGCCCCAGCATTTT.

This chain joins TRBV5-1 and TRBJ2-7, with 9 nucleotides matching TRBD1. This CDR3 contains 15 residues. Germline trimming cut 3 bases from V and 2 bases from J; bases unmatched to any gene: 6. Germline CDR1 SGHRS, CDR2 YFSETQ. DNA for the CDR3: TGCGCCAGCAGCTCAAGGACAGGGGTGGCCTACGAGCAGTACTTC. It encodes CASSSRTGVAYEQYF.